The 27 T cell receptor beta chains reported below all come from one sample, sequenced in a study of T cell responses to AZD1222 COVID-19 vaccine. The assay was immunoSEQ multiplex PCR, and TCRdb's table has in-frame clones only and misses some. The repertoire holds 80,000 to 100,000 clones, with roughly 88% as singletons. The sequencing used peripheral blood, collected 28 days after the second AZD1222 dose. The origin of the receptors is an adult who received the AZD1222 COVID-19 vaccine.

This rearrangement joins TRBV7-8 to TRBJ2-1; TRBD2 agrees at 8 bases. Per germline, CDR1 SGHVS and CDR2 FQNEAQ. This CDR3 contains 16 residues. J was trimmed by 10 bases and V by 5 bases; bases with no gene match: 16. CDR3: CASSDLLADRQGEQFF. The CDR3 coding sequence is TGTGCCAGCAGCGACCTACTAGCGGATAGACAAGGGGAGCAGTTCTTC.

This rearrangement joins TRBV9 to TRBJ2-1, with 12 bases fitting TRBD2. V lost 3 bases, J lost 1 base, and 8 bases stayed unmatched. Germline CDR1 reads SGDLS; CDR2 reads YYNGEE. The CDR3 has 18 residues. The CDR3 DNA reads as TGTGCCAGCAGCGCCTTGACTAGCGGGAGCCTTTCCTACAATGAGCAGTTCTTC. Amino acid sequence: CASSALTSGSLSYNEQFF.

The CDR3: CASGLAGRPQHF. The DNA for the CDR3 is TGTGCCAGCGGGTTAGCGGGTCGGCCCCAGCATTTT. The chain employs TRBV12-3 or TRBV12-4 and TRBJ1-5; D remains unclear. This CDR3 contains 12 residues. Trimming pared 8 bases from V and 9 bases from J, leaving 14 bases between.

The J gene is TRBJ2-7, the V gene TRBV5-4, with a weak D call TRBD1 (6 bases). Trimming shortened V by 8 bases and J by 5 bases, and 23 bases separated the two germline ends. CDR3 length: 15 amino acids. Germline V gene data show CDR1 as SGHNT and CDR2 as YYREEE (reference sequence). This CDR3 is CASSNIQGPANEQYF. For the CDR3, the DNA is TGTGCCAGTTCGAACATACAGGGCCCTGCTAACGAGCAGTACTTC.

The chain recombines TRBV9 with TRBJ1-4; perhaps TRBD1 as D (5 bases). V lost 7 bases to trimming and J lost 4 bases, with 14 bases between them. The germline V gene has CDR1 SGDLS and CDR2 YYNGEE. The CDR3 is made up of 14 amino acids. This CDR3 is CASGRDGYNEKLFF. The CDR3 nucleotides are TGTGCCAGCGGCCGGGACGGGTATAATGAAAAACTGTTTTTT. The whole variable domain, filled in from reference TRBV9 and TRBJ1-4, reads DSGVTQTPKHLITATGQRVTLRCSPRSGDLSVYWYQQSLDQGLQFLIQYYNGEERAKGNILERFSAQQFPDLHSELNLSSLELGDSALYFCASGRDGYNEKLFFGSGTQLSVL.

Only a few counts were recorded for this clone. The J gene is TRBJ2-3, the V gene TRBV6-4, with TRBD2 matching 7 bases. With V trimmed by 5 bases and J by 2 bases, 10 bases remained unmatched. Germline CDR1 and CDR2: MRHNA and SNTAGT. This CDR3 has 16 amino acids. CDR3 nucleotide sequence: TGTGCCAGCAGTCGCACTAGCGTCGGGAACACAGATACGCAGTATTTT. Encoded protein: CASSRTSVGNTDTQYF.

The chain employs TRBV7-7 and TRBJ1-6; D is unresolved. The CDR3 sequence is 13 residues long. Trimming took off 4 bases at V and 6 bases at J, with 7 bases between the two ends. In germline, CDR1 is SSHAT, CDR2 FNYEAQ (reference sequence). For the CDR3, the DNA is TGTGCCAGCAGCTCGGGAGGTAATTCACCCCTCCACTTT. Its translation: CASSSGGNSPLHF. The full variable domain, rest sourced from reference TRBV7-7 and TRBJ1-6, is GAGVSQSPRYKVTKRGQDVTLRCDPISSHATLYWYQQALGQGPEFLTYFNYEAQPDKSGLPSDRFSAERPEGSISTLTIQRTEQRDSAMYRCASSSGGNSPLHFGNGTRLTVT.

This CDR3 reads CASSAKGSKNTEAFF. The CDR3 region has the DNA TGTGCCAGCAGCGCCAAGGGTAGTAAGAACACTGAAGCTTTCTTT. The V and J genes are TRBV9 and TRBJ1-1; D unclear. V gave up 3 bases and J gave up 1 base, with 13 bases separating them. Germline V CDR1 and CDR2: SGDLS, YYNGEE. CDR3 length equals 15 residues.

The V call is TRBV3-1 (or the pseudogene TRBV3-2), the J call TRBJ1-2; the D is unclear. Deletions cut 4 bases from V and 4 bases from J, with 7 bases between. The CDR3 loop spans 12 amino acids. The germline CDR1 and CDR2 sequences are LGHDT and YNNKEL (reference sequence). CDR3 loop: CASSRHIYGYTF. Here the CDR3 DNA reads TGTGCCAGCAGCCGACACATCTATGGCTACACCTTC.

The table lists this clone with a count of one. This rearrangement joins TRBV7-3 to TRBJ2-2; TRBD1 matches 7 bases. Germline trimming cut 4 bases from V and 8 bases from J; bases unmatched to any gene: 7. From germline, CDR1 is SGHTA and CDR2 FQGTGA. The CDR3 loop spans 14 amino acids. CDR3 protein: CASSSNRGLGELFF. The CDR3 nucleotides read TGTGCCAGCAGCTCTAACAGGGGTTTAGGGGAGCTGTTTTTT.

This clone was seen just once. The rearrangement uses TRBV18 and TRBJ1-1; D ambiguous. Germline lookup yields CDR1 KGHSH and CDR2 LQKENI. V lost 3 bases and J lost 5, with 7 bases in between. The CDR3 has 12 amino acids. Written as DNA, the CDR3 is TGTGCCAGCTCACCGGAAAGGACTGAAGCTTTCTTT. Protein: CASSPERTEAFF.

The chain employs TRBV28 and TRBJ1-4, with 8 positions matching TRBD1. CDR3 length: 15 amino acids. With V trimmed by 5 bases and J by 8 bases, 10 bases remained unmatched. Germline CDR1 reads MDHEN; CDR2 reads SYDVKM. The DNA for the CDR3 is TGTGCCAGCAGTACCCCAGGGGGCTATCGGGAAAAACTGTTTTTT. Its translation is CASSTPGGYREKLFF.

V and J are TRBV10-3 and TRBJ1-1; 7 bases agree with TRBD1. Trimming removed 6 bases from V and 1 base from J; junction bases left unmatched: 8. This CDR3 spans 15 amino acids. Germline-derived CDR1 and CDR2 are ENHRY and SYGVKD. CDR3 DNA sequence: TGTGCCATCAGGCCGGGACAGACGGCGAACACTGAAGCTTTCTTT. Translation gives CAIRPGQTANTEAFF.

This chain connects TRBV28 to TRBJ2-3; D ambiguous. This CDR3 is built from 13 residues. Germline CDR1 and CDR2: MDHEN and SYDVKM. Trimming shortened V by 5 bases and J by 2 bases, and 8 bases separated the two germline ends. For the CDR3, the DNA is TGTGCCAGCAGTCTCGACGACACAGATACGCAGTATTTT. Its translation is CASSLDDTDTQYF.

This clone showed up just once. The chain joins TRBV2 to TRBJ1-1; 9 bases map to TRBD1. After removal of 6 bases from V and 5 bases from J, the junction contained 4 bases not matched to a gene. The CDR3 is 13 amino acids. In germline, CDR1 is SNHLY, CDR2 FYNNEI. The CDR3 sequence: CASSQTGGTEAFF. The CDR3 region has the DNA TGTGCCAGCAGCCAGACAGGGGGTACTGAAGCTTTCTTT.

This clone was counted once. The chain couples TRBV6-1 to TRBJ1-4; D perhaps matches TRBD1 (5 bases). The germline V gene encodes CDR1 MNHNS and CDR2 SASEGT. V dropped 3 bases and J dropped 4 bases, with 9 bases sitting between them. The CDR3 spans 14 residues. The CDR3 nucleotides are TGTGCCAGCAGTGATCAGGGCGGTAATGAAAAACTGTTTTTT. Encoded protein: CASSDQGGNEKLFF.

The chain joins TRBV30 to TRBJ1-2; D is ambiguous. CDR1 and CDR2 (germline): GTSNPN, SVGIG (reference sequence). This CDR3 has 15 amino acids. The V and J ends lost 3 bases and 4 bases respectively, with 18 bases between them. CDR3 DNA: TGTGCCTGGAGGGGCAACAGTCACTCGGGCTATGGCTACACCTTC. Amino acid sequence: CAWRGNSHSGYGYTF.

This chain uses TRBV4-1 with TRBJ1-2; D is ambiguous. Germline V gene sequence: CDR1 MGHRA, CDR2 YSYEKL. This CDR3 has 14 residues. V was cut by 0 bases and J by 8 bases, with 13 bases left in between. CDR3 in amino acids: CASSQETARKGYTF. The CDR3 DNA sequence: TGCGCCAGCAGCCAAGAAACAGCTCGAAAAGGCTACACCTTC.

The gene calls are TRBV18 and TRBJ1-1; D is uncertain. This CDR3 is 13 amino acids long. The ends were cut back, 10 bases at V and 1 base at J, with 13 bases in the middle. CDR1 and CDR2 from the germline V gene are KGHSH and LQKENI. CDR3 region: CATAATANTEAFF. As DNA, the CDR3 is TGTGCCACCGCCGCCACGGCGAACACTGAAGCTTTCTTT.

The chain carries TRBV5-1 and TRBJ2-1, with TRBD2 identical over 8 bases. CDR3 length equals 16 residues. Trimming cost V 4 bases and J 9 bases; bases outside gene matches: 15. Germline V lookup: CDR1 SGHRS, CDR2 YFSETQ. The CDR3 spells CASSPGLEFRSTEQFF. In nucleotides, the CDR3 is TGCGCCAGCAGCCCGGGACTAGAGTTTCGGTCGACTGAGCAGTTCTTC.

The CDR3 spells CASSLGRAGYEQYF. CDR3 nucleotide sequence: TGTGCCAGCAGCTTAGGCAGGGCCGGCTACGAGCAGTACTTC. This chain joins TRBV5-5 and TRBJ2-7, with D maybe TRBD1 (5 bases). In germline, CDR1 is SGHKS, CDR2 YYEKEE (reference sequence). The CDR3 runs 14 residues. The V and J ends lost 2 bases and 3 bases respectively, with 12 bases between them.

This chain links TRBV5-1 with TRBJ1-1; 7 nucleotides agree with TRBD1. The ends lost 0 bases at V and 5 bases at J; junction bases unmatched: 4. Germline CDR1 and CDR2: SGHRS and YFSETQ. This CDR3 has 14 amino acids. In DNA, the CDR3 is TGCGCCAGCAGCTTGGAGGGGGCGCAAACTGAAGCTTTCTTT. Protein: CASSLEGAQTEAFF.

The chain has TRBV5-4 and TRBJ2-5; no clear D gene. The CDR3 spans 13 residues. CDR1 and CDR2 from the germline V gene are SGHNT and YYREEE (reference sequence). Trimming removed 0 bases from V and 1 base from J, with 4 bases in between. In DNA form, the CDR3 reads TGTGCCAGCAGCTTGGACGGCCAAGAGACCCAGTACTTC. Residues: CASSLDGQETQYF.

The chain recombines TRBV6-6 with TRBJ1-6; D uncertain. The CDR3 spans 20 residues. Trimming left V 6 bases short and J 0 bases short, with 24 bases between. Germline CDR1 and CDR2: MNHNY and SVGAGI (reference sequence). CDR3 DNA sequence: TGTGCCAGCAGCCCACTCTGGGTGGGTCTGCCGAGCTCCTATAATTCACCCCTCCACTTT. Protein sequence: CASSPLWVGLPSSYNSPLHF.

The CDR3 sequence: CASSLAAGTDGYTF. CDR3 in DNA: TGTGCCAGCAGCTTAGCGGCCGGGACAGATGGCTACACCTTC. V gene TRBV7-9 combines with J gene TRBJ1-2; 7 bases are shared with TRBD1. CDR1 is SEHNR, CDR2 FQNEAQ, per germline (reference sequence). J lost 6 bases, V lost 0 bases, and 4 bases had no gene match. This CDR3 has 14 residues. The full variable domain, completed using reference TRBV7-9 and TRBJ1-2, is DTGVSQNPRHKITKRGQNVTFRCDPISEHNRLYWYRQTLGQGPEFLTYFQNEAQLEKSRLLSDRFSAERPKGSFSTLEIQRTEQGDSAMYLCASSLAAGTDGYTFGSGTRLTVV.

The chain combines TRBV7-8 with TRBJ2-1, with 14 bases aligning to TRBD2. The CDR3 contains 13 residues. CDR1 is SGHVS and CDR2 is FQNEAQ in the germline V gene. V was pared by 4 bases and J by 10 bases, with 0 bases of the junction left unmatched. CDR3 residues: CASSWTSGREQFF. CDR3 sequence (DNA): TGTGCCAGCAGCTGGACTAGCGGGAGGGAGCAGTTCTTC.

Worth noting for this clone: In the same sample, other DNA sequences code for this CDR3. CDR3 in DNA: TGTGCCAGCAGCTTAGACAATAACTATGGCTACACCTTC. Protein sequence: CASSLDNNYGYTF. The chain carries TRBV7-2 and TRBJ1-2, with D hard to call. V lost 1 base and J 1 base, leaving 4 bases between the germline ends. CDR1 and CDR2 from the germline V gene are SGHTA and FQGNSA. The CDR3 extends over 13 amino acids.